This passage covers 18 T cell receptor beta chains from one sample sequenced in a study of shared clonotypes between healthy human individuals. Clones were sequenced by immunoSEQ multiplex PCR, and TCRdb holds only the in-frame ones, with some missing. The table has approximately 460,000 clones, approximately 71% seen once. The source material was PBMCs. Receptor source: a woman between 40 and 55 years old in good health. Some clones in this sample may be carry-over from other donors' samples.

This chain links TRBV29-1 with TRBJ2-1; 7 bases are shared with TRBD2. This CDR3 has 14 residues. V was clipped by 2 bases and J by 5 bases; unmatched bases: 6. Per germline, CDR1 SQVTM and CDR2 ANQGSEA. The DNA for the CDR3 is TGCAGCGTTGAATCGCGGCTAGCGGACAATGAGCAGTTCTTC. Translated: CSVESRLADNEQFF.

This clone was counted a single time. The V gene is TRBV6-6, the J gene TRBJ1-2; 11 positions agree with TRBD1. The CDR3 is 15 amino acids. Germline CDR1 MNHNY, CDR2 SVGAGI (reference sequence). Trimming cost V 6 bases and J 4 bases; bases outside gene matches: 7. Here the CDR3 reads CASREWTGGSYGYTF. The CDR3 DNA sequence: TGTGCCAGCAGAGAATGGACAGGGGGCAGCTATGGCTACACCTTC.

The V and J genes are TRBV7-9 and TRBJ2-7, with 10 bases that match TRBD2. Germline CDR1 reads SEHNR; CDR2 reads FQNEAQ (reference sequence). Trimming at V came to 5 bases and at J to 5 bases, leaving 9 bases not matched to a gene. This CDR3 region has 15 residues. CDR3 in DNA: TGTGCCAGCAGCGCCGGGACTAGCGCGGGCCACGAGCAGTACTTC. Translating gives CASSAGTSAGHEQYF.

The chain has TRBV19 and TRBJ1-1, with a possible D match to TRBD1 (6 bases). The germline gives CDR1 LNHDA, CDR2 SQIVND (reference sequence). Deletions cut 6 bases from V and 0 bases from J, with 14 bases between. CDR3 length equals 15 residues. CDR3 sequence reads: CASSTGLQVNTEAFF. The DNA for the CDR3 is TGTGCCAGTAGCACAGGGTTACAGGTGAACACTGAAGCTTTCTTT.

With respect to this clone: Only one base separates this from a far larger clonotype, so it likely reflects a read error. The CDR3 spells CAWSGTSGTYNEQYF. The CDR3, as DNA: TGTGCCTGGAGTGGGACTAGCGGAACTTACAATGAGCAGTACTTC. This chain links TRBV30 with TRBJ2-5; TRBD2 matches at 10 bases. The length of the CDR3 is 15 residues. The ends lost 1 base at V and 11 bases at J; junction bases unmatched: 13. Germline V lookup: CDR1 GTSNPN, CDR2 SVGIG (reference sequence).

The chain combines TRBV7-2 with TRBJ2-5, with 7 bases aligning to TRBD1. With 5 bases clipped from V and 2 bases from J, the junction kept 8 bases outside the gene matches. This CDR3 is 15 amino acids long. The germline V gene has CDR1 SGHTA and CDR2 FQGNSA. The DNA of the CDR3 is TGTGCCAGCAGCCGACAGGGCAGGAGTCAAGAGACCCAGTACTTC. Protein: CASSRQGRSQETQYF.

With regard to this clone: The junction shows a germline mismatch at one end, possibly a read error. This rearrangement joins TRBV7-7 to TRBJ2-3; possibly TRBD2 for D (6 bases). The germline V gene encodes CDR1 SSHAT and CDR2 FNYEAQ (reference sequence). The CDR3 totals 15 residues. The chain's CDR3 is CASSNHGGDTDTQYF. CDR3 DNA: TGTGCTAGCAGCAACCACGGGGGAGACACAGATACGCAGTATTTT.

Comment on this clone: Since a much larger clone is just one base distant, this may be a read error. The chain couples TRBV6-1 to TRBJ1-3, with D perhaps TRBD1 (6 bases). This CDR3 comprises 15 residues. Germline V CDR1 and CDR2: MNHNS, SASEGT. The CDR3 is CASRSVRGSGNNIYF. CDR3 coding DNA: TGTGCCAGCAGATCGGTCAGGGGCTCTGGAAACAACATATATTTT.

Comments on this clone: A read error may be the cause here, since a much bigger clone is one base away. Additional DNA sequences in this sample encode the identical CDR3. The chain recombines TRBV25-1 with TRBJ2-2; TRBD1 matches 8 bases. This CDR3 comprises 14 residues. Germline V lookup: CDR1 MGHDK, CDR2 SYGVNS. CDR3 loop: CASGDRMNTGELFF. CDR3 DNA sequence: TGTGCCAGCGGGGACAGGATGAACACCGGGGAGCTGTTCTTT.

The CDR3 here is CASSLAVRGNQPQHF. The CDR3 DNA follows: TGTGCCAGCAGCTTGGCAGTCAGAGGGAATCAGCCCCAGCATTTT. The chain recombines TRBV5-6 with TRBJ1-5; D unresolved. The V gene's germline CDR1 is SGHDT and CDR2 YYEEEE. This CDR3 contains 15 residues. Between the trimmed V and J ends, which lost 0 bases and 4 bases, there was a span of 11 bases.

The chain links TRBV4-1 to TRBJ2-5; the match to TRBD2 covers 9 bases. The CDR3 covers 15 residues. The J segment lost 1 base and the V segment lost 1 base, leaving 1 base of the junction unmatched. Germline V gene data show CDR1 as MGHRA and CDR2 as YSYEKL. CDR3 in amino acids: CASSQGLAVQETQYF. The CDR3 DNA follows: TGCGCCAGCAGCCAAGGACTAGCGGTCCAAGAGACCCAGTACTTC.

The rearrangement uses TRBV30 and TRBJ2-5; D perhaps matches TRBD2 (6 bases). The CDR3 has 14 residues. The V end lost 3 bases, the J end lost 4 bases, and 15 bases lay between the germline ends. The V gene's germline CDR1 is GTSNPN and CDR2 SVGIG (reference sequence). CDR3 amino acids: CAWSAIGGTETQYF. CDR3 coding DNA: TGTGCCTGGAGCGCCATCGGAGGGACAGAGACCCAGTACTTC.

The V gene is TRBV5-1, the J gene TRBJ2-5; D is unresolved. Trimming left V 0 bases short and J 5 bases short, with 5 bases between. This CDR3 has 12 amino acids. Germline CDR1 SGHRS, CDR2 YFSETQ. CDR3 sequence: CASSLALETQYF. CDR3 coding DNA: TGCGCCAGCAGCTTGGCCCTTGAGACCCAGTACTTC.

The chain joins TRBV30 to TRBJ1-6; D is unresolved. Trimming shortened V by 4 bases and J by 6 bases, and 10 bases separated the two germline ends. This CDR3 has 13 amino acids. The germline V gene encodes CDR1 GTSNPN and CDR2 SVGIG (reference sequence). CDR3 DNA: TGTGCCTGGACCTGGGAAAGTAATTCACCCCTCCACTTT. Its translation is CAWTWESNSPLHF. The whole variable domain, filled in from reference TRBV30 and TRBJ1-6, reads SQTIHQWPATLVQPVGSPLSLECTVEGTSNPNLYWYRQAAGRGLQLLFYSVGIGQISSEVPQNLSASRPQDRQFILSSKKLLLSDSGFYLCAWTWESNSPLHFGNGTRLTVT.

This clone was seen once. This chain joins TRBV19 and TRBJ2-3, with 7 bases aligning to TRBD2. CDR3 size: 16 residues. Germline V gene sequence: CDR1 LNHDA, CDR2 SQIVND (reference sequence). J gave up 0 bases and V 1 base, and 4 bases lay outside the gene matches. CDR3 amino acids: CASSIVGSGSTDTQYF. The DNA of the CDR3 is TGTGCCAGTAGTATAGTTGGTAGCGGGAGCACAGATACGCAGTATTTT.

CDR3 amino acids: CASSKGTSYEQYF. In nucleotides, the CDR3 is TGTGCCAGCAGCAAAGGGACATCCTACGAGCAGTACTTC. V usage is TRBV11-2 and J usage is TRBJ2-7; D is perhaps TRBD1 (6 bases). CDR1 SGHAT and CDR2 FQNNGV come from the germline V gene. The CDR3 runs 13 residues. Trimming cost V 5 bases and J 1 base, with 9 bases left between them.

This chain links TRBV28 with TRBJ2-1; 7 bases are a match to TRBD2. V was pared by 4 bases and J by 9 bases, with 15 bases of the junction left unmatched. The CDR3 covers 16 residues. From germline, CDR1 is MDHEN and CDR2 SYDVKM. The CDR3 loop reads CASSSPSRGEKGEQFF. The DNA of the CDR3 is TGTGCCAGCAGTTCGCCATCCCGGGGGGAGAAAGGTGAGCAGTTCTTC. The variable domain in full, completed from reference TRBV28 and TRBJ2-1, reads DVKVTQSSRYLVKRTGEKVFLECVQDMDHENMFWYRQDPGLGLRLIYFSYDVKMKEKGDIPEGYSVSREKKERFSLILESASTNQTSMYLCASSSPSRGEKGEQFFGPGTRLTVL.

The chain links TRBV6-1 to TRBJ2-7, with 9 bases that match TRBD1. Trimming cost V 6 bases and J 2 bases; bases outside gene matches: 8. This CDR3 contains 15 residues. Germline V gives CDR1 MNHNS, CDR2 SASEGT. In nucleotides, the CDR3 is TGTGCCAGCAGGTATCCGGGACAGGGAACCTACGAGCAGTACTTC. Protein sequence: CASRYPGQGTYEQYF.